This T cell receptor beta chain was profiled in a study of neurological immune-mediated disorders. This clonotype was counted at least ten times. The CDR3 has 16 amino acids. Germline V gene data show CDR1 as MGHRA and CDR2 as YSYEKL. The germline V and J ends were trimmed by 0 bases and 4 bases, with 15 bases remaining between them. One entry per CDR3 protein results from TCRdb running MiXCR on the 5' RACE reads. The table includes tens of thousands of distinct CDR3 sequences, roughly 5% detected once. The chain carries TRBV4-1 and TRBJ1-2, with D unresolved. This TCR came from a human donor with multiple sclerosis. The donor label of this sample is uncertain. Input material: PBMCs. CDR3 residues: CASSQDRWGSGYGYTF. In DNA, the CDR3 is TGCGCCAGCAGCCAAGATCGGTGGGGTTCGGGCTATGGCTACACCTTC.